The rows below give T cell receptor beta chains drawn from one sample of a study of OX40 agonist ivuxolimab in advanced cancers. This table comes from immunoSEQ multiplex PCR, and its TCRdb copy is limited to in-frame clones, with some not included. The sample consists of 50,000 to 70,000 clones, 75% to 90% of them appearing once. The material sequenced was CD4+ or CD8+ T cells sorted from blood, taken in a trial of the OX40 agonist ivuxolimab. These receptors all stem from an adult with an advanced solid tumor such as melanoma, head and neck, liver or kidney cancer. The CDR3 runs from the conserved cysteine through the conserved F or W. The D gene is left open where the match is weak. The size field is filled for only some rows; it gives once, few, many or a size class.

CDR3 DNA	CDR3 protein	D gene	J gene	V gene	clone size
TGTGCCAGCAGCCCAGGACTAGCAGAGACCCAGTACTTC	CASSPGLAETQYF	TRBD2	TRBJ2-5	TRBV14	.
TGTGCCAGCAGCGCCCCTAAGGGGAGTAGCTCCTACAATGAGCAGTTCTTC	CASSAPKGSSSYNEQFF	.	TRBJ2-1	TRBV7-8	.
TGTGCCAGCAGTGAAGTATTCGGGTCACTAGCGGTCGTCAATGAGCAGTTCTTC	CASSEVFGSLAVVNEQFF	TRBD2	TRBJ2-1	TRBV6-1	.
TGTGCCAGCAGTTCGAGGTCGGCGGGAGAGACCTACGAGCAGTACTTC	CASSSRSAGETYEQYF	TRBD2	TRBJ2-7	TRBV27	.
TGTGCCAGCAGTCCTGAGGGGCGGACAGATACGCAGTATTTT	CASSPEGRTDTQYF	.	TRBJ2-3	TRBV11-2	.
TGTGCCAGCGGCACAGATACGCAGTATTTT	CASGTDTQYF	.	TRBJ2-3	TRBV9	.
TGTGCCAGCAGTGAAGTGGACAGCAGCCAAGAGACCCAGTACTTC	CASSEVDSSQETQYF	.	TRBJ2-5	TRBV6-1	.
TGTGCCAGCAGCGCCGTACAGGGGCCCAACACCATATATTTT	CASSAVQGPNTIYF	TRBD1	TRBJ1-3	TRBV7-9	.
TGTGCCAGCAGTGTCCGGGACAGGCCTATCGATACGCAGTATTTT	CASSVRDRPIDTQYF	TRBD1	TRBJ2-3	TRBV25-1	once
TGTGCCAGCAGCTCGACCGACACTGCATATGGCTACACCTTC	CASSSTDTAYGYTF	.	TRBJ1-2	TRBV7-9	.
TGTGCCAGCAGCTTAGCGAATCCCGGGACAGGGTTTTACGAGCAGTACTTC	CASSLANPGTGFYEQYF	TRBD1	TRBJ2-7	TRBV7-8	.
TGTGCCAGCAGGGATATCGAGAACACTGAAGCTTTCTTT	CASRDIENTEAFF	.	TRBJ1-1	TRBV6-5	.
TGTGCCACCAGTACAGGGGACACATACAATGAGCAGTTCTTC	CATSTGDTYNEQFF	TRBD1	TRBJ2-1	TRBV15	.
TGTGCCACCAGCAGCGCGGGCTACGAGCAGTACTTC	CATSSAGYEQYF	.	TRBJ2-7	TRBV16	.
TGTGCCAGCAGTTTAATAATCCCCTCTAAGGCAACTAATGAAAAACTGTTTTTT	CASSLIIPSKATNEKLFF	.	TRBJ1-4	TRBV27	.
TGTGCCAGCAGCTTCGGCGGATTTAATGAAAAACTGTTTTTT	CASSFGGFNEKLFF	.	TRBJ1-4	TRBV13	once
TGCGCCAGCAGTCATCAGAACGGGAGGGCCCGGCAGTACTTC	CASSHQNGRARQYF	TRBD2	TRBJ2-7	TRBV23-1	.
TGTGCCTGGAGCCCCGGGGCTCCACCCTACGAGCAGTACTTC	CAWSPGAPPYEQYF	.	TRBJ2-7	TRBV30	.
TGTGCCAGCAGCTGGAGGGGTGGTGGGAGCCGCTCTGGGGCCAACGTCCTGACTTTC	CASSWRGGGSRSGANVLTF	.	TRBJ2-6	TRBV13	.
TGTGCCAGCACCGCCGGGACTAGCGGGGCTGAGCAGTTCTTC	CASTAGTSGAEQFF	TRBD2	TRBJ2-1	TRBV7-9	once
TGTGCCAGCAGTTACTCGAACCCCCAGGGCTATGGCTACACCTTC	CASSYSNPQGYGYTF	.	TRBJ1-2	TRBV6-6	.
TGCGCCAGCAGCGCGACCGGGACAGAGGCCTACGAGCAGTACTTC	CASSATGTEAYEQYF	TRBD1	TRBJ2-7	TRBV5-1	.
TGTGCCAGCAGTAAGACTAGCTTCTACGAGCAGTACTTC	CASSKTSFYEQYF	TRBD2	TRBJ2-7	TRBV6-1	.
TGTGCCAGTACCCACAGTTCCCCCTACAATGAGCAGTTCTTC	CASTHSSPYNEQFF	.	TRBJ2-1	TRBV19	once
TGCGCCAGCAGCCAAGGCGGGGGGAACTACAATGAGCAGTTCTTC	CASSQGGGNYNEQFF	TRBD2	TRBJ2-1	TRBV4-1	.
TGCAGCGTTGAAGACACACACACAGATACGCAGTATTTT	CSVEDTHTDTQYF	.	TRBJ2-3	TRBV29-1	.
TGTGCCAGCAGTTACTCGGCAACTATGAACACTGAAGCTTTCTTT	CASSYSATMNTEAFF	.	TRBJ1-1	TRBV6-5	.
TGTGCCAGCAGCCCTTGGGGGGAAGATGAGCAGTTCTTC	CASSPWGEDEQFF	.	TRBJ2-1	TRBV9	.
TGTGCCAGCAGCTTAGTGGGCCCTGGGAATGAGCAGTTCTTC	CASSLVGPGNEQFF	.	TRBJ2-1	TRBV11-3	once
TGTGCCAGCAGCGAAACAGGTTATCGCACAGATACGCAGTATTTT	CASSETGYRTDTQYF	.	TRBJ2-3	TRBV27	.
TGTGCCAGCAGTGAAGCCCACCAGCAGCACACCGGGGAGCTGTTTTTT	CASSEAHQQHTGELFF	.	TRBJ2-2	TRBV2	.
TGTGCCAGCAGCCAAGGAGGTTACGAGCAGTACTTC	CASSQGGYEQYF	.	TRBJ2-7	TRBV14	.
TGTGCCAGCAGCACCGGACAGTCCTACGAGCAGTACTTC	CASSTGQSYEQYF	.	TRBJ2-7	TRBV9	once